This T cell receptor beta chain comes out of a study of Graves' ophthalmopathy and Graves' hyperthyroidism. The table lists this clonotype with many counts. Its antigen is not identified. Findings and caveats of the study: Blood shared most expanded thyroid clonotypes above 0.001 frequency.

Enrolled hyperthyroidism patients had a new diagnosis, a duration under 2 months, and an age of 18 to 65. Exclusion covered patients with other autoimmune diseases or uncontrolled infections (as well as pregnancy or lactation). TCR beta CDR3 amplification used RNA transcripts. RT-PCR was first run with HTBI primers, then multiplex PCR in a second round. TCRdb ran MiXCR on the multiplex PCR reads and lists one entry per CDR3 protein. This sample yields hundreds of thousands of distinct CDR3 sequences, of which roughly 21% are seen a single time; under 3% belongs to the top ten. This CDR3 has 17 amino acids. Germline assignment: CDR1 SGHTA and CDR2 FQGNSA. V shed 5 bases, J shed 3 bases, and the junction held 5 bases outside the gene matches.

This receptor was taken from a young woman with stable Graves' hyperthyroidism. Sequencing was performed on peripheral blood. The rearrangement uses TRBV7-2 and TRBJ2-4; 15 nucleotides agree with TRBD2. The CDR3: CASSTGTSGRFKNIQYF. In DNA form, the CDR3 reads TGTGCCAGCAGCACAGGGACTAGCGGGAGGTTCAAAAACATTCAGTACTTC.